The 13 T cell receptor beta chains in this list originate from one sample, sequenced in a study of spatial heterogeneity in lung cancer. TCRdb independently ran MiXCR on the 5' RACE reads; one entry per CDR3 protein. The sample lists roughly 120,000 distinct CDR3 sequences, 10% to 15% occurring once. Time point of the sample: blood at routine non-recurrence follow-up after resection. The input material, whole RNA from tumor, nontumor lung or frozen PBMC, was sequenced unsorted. The material sequenced was PBMCs, taken at follow-up. The source is a male donor with early-stage non-small cell lung cancer.

This chain connects TRBV6-4 to TRBJ2-1; D unresolved. This CDR3 is 15 amino acids long. CDR1 MRHNA and CDR2 SNTAGT come from the germline V gene. V lost 0 bases, J lost 6 bases, and 12 bases lay in between. CDR3 bases: TGTGCCAGCAGTGACTCGAAACACACGGTCAATGAGCAGTTCTTC. This codes for CASSDSKHTVNEQFF.

The chain joins TRBV24-1 to TRBJ2-1; D may be TRBD1 (8 bases). The CDR3 totals 16 residues. Trimming stripped 0 bases from V and 2 bases from J, with 10 bases between. In germline, CDR1 is KGHDR, CDR2 SFDVKD. CDR3 residues: CATSDLTGGAYNEQFF. The CDR3 DNA reads TGTGCCACCAGTGATTTGACAGGGGGGGCCTACAATGAGCAGTTCTTC.

The chain joins TRBV7-2 to TRBJ2-1, with 7 bases aligning to TRBD1. The CDR3 contains 13 residues. Unmatched junction bases numbered 7, after V lost 7 bases and J lost 7 bases. Germline CDR1 reads SGHTA; CDR2 reads FQGNSA. Here the CDR3 DNA reads TGTGCCAGCAACAGGGGCCTAGTGAATGAGCAGTTCTTC. Protein: CASNRGLVNEQFF.

This clonotype was seen repeatedly, ten times or more. The chain is built from TRBV10-2 and TRBJ1-1; TRBD1 agrees at 8 bases. CDR3 size: 15 residues. Germline V gives CDR1 WSHSY, CDR2 SAAADI. J gave up 8 bases and V 7 bases, and 15 bases lay outside the gene matches. CDR3 nucleotide sequence: TGCGCCAGCATGGGACAGGCTTATGCTCGGGGGGAAGCTTTCTTT. Amino acid sequence: CASMGQAYARGEAFF.

This clonotype appeared many times. V usage is TRBV7-8 and J usage is TRBJ1-4; TRBD1 agrees at 7 bases. Trimming took 0 bases from V and 5 from J; bases not matched to a gene: 3. Germline V gene sequence: CDR1 SGHVS, CDR2 FQNEAQ. The CDR3 runs 15 residues. Here the CDR3 reads CASSLAGQSNEKLFF. The DNA of the CDR3 is TGTGCCAGCAGCTTAGCGGGACAGTCGAATGAAAAACTGTTTTTT. Complete variable domain (other parts from reference TRBV7-8 and TRBJ1-4): GAGVSQSPRYKVAKRGQDVALRCDPISGHVSLFWYQQALGQGPEFLTYFQNEAQLDKSGLPSDRFFAERPEGSVSTLKIQRTQQEDSAVYLCASSLAGQSNEKLFFGSGTQLSVL.

This chain uses TRBV11-2 with TRBJ1-2; the D gene is possibly TRBD1 (6 bases). V was cut by 1 base and J by 3 bases, with 12 bases left in between. Germline CDR1 reads SGHAT; CDR2 reads FQNNGV. This CDR3 comprises 15 residues. CDR3 sequence: CASSLVPGEDYGYTF. In DNA, the CDR3 is TGTGCCAGCAGCTTAGTACCAGGGGAGGACTATGGCTACACCTTC.

The V call is TRBV10-2, the J call TRBJ2-1, with D unresolved. Germline CDR1 WSHSY, CDR2 SAAADI. The CDR3 is made up of 14 amino acids. V lost 8 bases and J lost 0, with 11 bases in between. CDR3 region: CASLGKGSYNEQFF. For the CDR3, the DNA is TGCGCCAGCTTGGGGAAGGGCTCCTACAATGAGCAGTTCTTC.

The CDR3 DNA reads TGTGCCAGCAGCGTGGAAGGGTTCACTGAAGCTTTCTTT. Translated, it gives CASSVEGFTEAFF. V gene TRBV7-9 combines with J gene TRBJ1-1; D unclear. The CDR3 has 13 residues. V lost 5 bases and J lost 4, with 11 bases in between. Germline V gene data show CDR1 as SEHNR and CDR2 as FQNEAQ (reference sequence). Full variable domain (outside the CDR3, taken from reference TRBV7-9 and TRBJ1-1): DTGVSQNPRHKITKRGQNVTFRCDPISEHNRLYWYRQTLGQGPEFLTYFQNEAQLEKSRLLSDRFSAERPKGSFSTLEIQRTEQGDSAMYLCASSVEGFTEAFFGQGTRLTVV.

The V and J genes are TRBV5-6 and TRBJ2-3, with TRBD2 matching 7 bases. The J segment lost 0 bases and the V segment lost 3 bases, leaving 7 bases of the junction unmatched. Germline CDR1 SGHDT, CDR2 YYEEEE. The CDR3 is 16 amino acids. As DNA, the CDR3 is TGTGCCAGCAGCTACCGACTAGCATACAGCACAGATACGCAGTATTTT. Translated, it gives CASSYRLAYSTDTQYF.

This clonotype was counted many times. The chain has TRBV29-1 and TRBJ1-1, with TRBD1 identical over 7 bases. Trimming cost V 4 bases and J 1 base; bases outside gene matches: 9. The germline V gene has CDR1 SQVTM and CDR2 ANQGSEA. This CDR3 contains 15 residues. The DNA of the CDR3 is TGCAGCGTTGCCCGACAGGGACGGTGGAACACTGAAGCTTTCTTT. Translating it yields CSVARQGRWNTEAFF. The full variable domain, completed using reference TRBV29-1 and TRBJ1-1, is SAVISQKPSRDICQRGTSLTIQCQVDSQVTMMFWYRQQPGQSLTLIATANQGSEATYESGFVIDKFPISRPNLTFSTLTVSNMSPEDSSIYLCSVARQGRWNTEAFFGQGTRLTVV.

This clonotype was detected a few times. This clone may be a read error of a much larger clone one base away. V gene TRBV28 combines with J gene TRBJ1-2; D gene ambiguous. This CDR3 is 14 amino acids long. Germline assignment: CDR1 MDHEN and CDR2 SYDVKM. The CDR3 DNA reads as TGTACCAGCAGTCCCCCTCGACATCTCTATGGCTACACCTTC. Protein sequence: CTSSPPRHLYGYTF.

This clonotype has more than one count but fewer than ten. The chain is built from TRBV6-5 and TRBJ2-5; 12 bases match TRBD2. The junction had 3 bases not matched to a gene; V was cut back by 5 bases and J by 5 bases. In germline, CDR1 is MNHEY, CDR2 SVGAGI. The CDR3 runs 14 residues. The CDR3 reads CASSLAGGWETQYF. CDR3 sequence (DNA): TGTGCCAGCAGTCTAGCGGGGGGGTGGGAGACCCAGTACTTC.

The CDR3 loop reads CASRDTPGTGSEKLFF. In nucleotides, the CDR3 is TGTGCCAGCAGGGACACTCCCGGGACAGGCAGCGAAAAACTGTTTTTT. The V call is TRBV7-9, the J call TRBJ1-4, with 8 bases identical to TRBD1. This CDR3 is 16 amino acids long. From germline, CDR1 is SEHNR and CDR2 FQNEAQ (reference sequence). Trimming at V came to 6 bases and at J to 8 bases, leaving 14 bases not matched to a gene. Supplemented by reference TRBV7-9 and TRBJ1-4, the full variable domain reads DTGVSQNPRHKITKRGQNVTFRCDPISEHNRLYWYRQTLGQGPEFLTYFQNEAQLEKSRLLSDRFSAERPKGSFSTLEIQRTEQGDSAMYLCASRDTPGTGSEKLFFGSGTQLSVL.